Each of the 16 T cell receptor beta chains below was sequenced from the same sample in a study of blood T cell repertoires in COVID-19. Assay: immunoSEQ multiplex PCR; the TCRdb copy retains only in-frame clones and omits some. Here the sample spans 150,000 to 200,000 clones, nearly 85% being singletons. The sample taken for sequencing was peripheral blood. The receptors were sampled from a woman in her twenties or thirties with acute or convalescent COVID-19.

CDR3 DNA sequence: TGCGCCAGCAGCTTGGAAGGTCGGGGACTAGCGGTGGTAACCTACAATGAGCAGTTCTTC. Amino acid sequence: CASSLEGRGLAVVTYNEQFF. The chain is built from TRBV5-1 and TRBJ2-1; 11 bases map to TRBD2. V gave up 0 bases and J gave up 2 bases; unmatched junction bases: 13. Germline V gene data show CDR1 as SGHRS and CDR2 as YFSETQ. The CDR3 runs 20 residues.

This rearrangement joins TRBV6-4 to TRBJ2-5; 8 bases agree with TRBD2. From germline, CDR1 is MRHNA and CDR2 SNTAGT. The CDR3 contains 16 residues. With V trimmed by 0 bases and J by 5 bases, 8 bases remained unmatched. CDR3 sequence (DNA): TGTGCCAGCAGTGACTCGCGGGGGGCCGGTACGGAGACCCAGTACTTC. Protein: CASSDSRGAGTETQYF.

The rearrangement links TRBV5-6 to TRBJ2-5; 9 positions match TRBD1. CDR1 is SGHDT, CDR2 YYEEEE, per germline. Germline trimming cut 4 bases from V and 6 bases from J; bases unmatched to any gene: 10. The CDR3 loop spans 15 amino acids. The DNA for the CDR3 is TGTGCCAGCAGCGTGACGAACAGGGGGCGGAAGACCCAGTACTTC. The encoded protein is CASSVTNRGRKTQYF.

The J gene is TRBJ2-7, the V gene TRBV2, with TRBD2 matching over 11 bases. V shed 9 bases and J 0 bases; nucleotides not matched to a gene: 7. Germline V gene sequence: CDR1 SNHLY, CDR2 FYNNEI. CDR3 length: 15 amino acids. This chain's CDR3 is CASLKTSGISYEQYF. In DNA form, the CDR3 reads TGTGCCAGTCTAAAGACTAGCGGGATCTCCTACGAGCAGTACTTC. The full variable domain, with the rest looked up from reference TRBV2 and TRBJ2-7, is EPEVTQTPSHQVTQMGQEVILRCVPISNHLYFYWYRQILGQKVEFLVSFYNNEISEKSEIFDDQFSVERPDGSNFTLKIRSTKLEDSAMYFCASLKTSGISYEQYFGPGTRLTVT.

The rearrangement joins TRBV5-1 to TRBJ2-5; possibly TRBD2 for D (5 bases). V was trimmed by 0 bases and J by 5 bases, leaving 17 bases between them. Germline CDR1 is SGHRS and CDR2 is YFSETQ. The CDR3 has 16 amino acids. CDR3 amino acids: CASSLGRGPSGETQYF. The CDR3 DNA reads TGCGCCAGCAGCTTGGGGCGCGGTCCGAGCGGTGAGACCCAGTACTTC. The full variable domain, with the rest looked up from reference TRBV5-1 and TRBJ2-5, is KAGVTQTPRYLIKTRGQQVTLSCSPISGHRSVSWYQQTPGQGLQFLFEYFSETQRNKGNFPGRFSGRQFSNSRSEMNVSTLELGDSALYLCASSLGRGPSGETQYFGPGTRLLVL.

The V call is TRBV7-9, the J call TRBJ2-3, with TRBD2 matching 9 bases. The CDR3 runs 14 residues. The junction had 4 bases not matched to a gene; V was cut back by 6 bases and J by 3 bases. The germline V gene encodes CDR1 SEHNR and CDR2 FQNEAQ (reference sequence). CDR3 sequence: CASSQTSGTDTQYF. The CDR3, as DNA: TGTGCCAGCAGTCAGACTAGCGGAACAGATACGCAGTATTTT.

This clone was observed once. The chain carries TRBV19 and TRBJ1-5; no firm D call. This CDR3 contains 15 residues. Germline V lookup: CDR1 LNHDA, CDR2 SQIVND (reference sequence). The V gene lost 7 bases and the J gene lost 0 bases, with 13 bases spanning the gap. The CDR3 loop reads CASNGRTFSNQPQHF. The CDR3 DNA reads as TGTGCCAGTAATGGCCGTACCTTTAGCAATCAGCCCCAGCATTTT. Full variable domain (outside the CDR3, taken from reference TRBV19 and TRBJ1-5): DGGITQSPKYLFRKEGQNVTLSCEQNLNHDAMYWYRQDPGQGLRLIYYSQIVNDFQKGDIAEGYSVSREKKESFPLTVTSAQKNPTAFYLCASNGRTFSNQPQHFGDGTRLSIL.

The V and J genes are TRBV13 and TRBJ1-1; no reliable D call. Germline CDR1 is PRHDT and CDR2 is FYEKMQ (reference sequence). Deletions cut 3 bases from V and 0 bases from J, with 8 bases between. CDR3 length equals 14 residues. The CDR3 DNA reads as TGTGCCAGCAGCTTCCCAGGCATGAACACTGAAGCTTTCTTT. It is translated as CASSFPGMNTEAFF.

J is TRBJ2-4 and V is TRBV29-1; D possibly corresponds to TRBD2 (5 bases). This CDR3 has 16 amino acids. V was shortened by 6 bases and J by 0 bases, with 18 bases between the two germline ends. Per the germline V gene, CDR1 is SQVTM and CDR2 is ANQGSEA. CDR3 loop: CSVVLLGELAKNIQYF. CDR3 in DNA: TGCAGCGTAGTATTACTAGGAGAGCTAGCCAAAAACATTCAGTACTTC.

This clone was observed a few times. The chain carries TRBV7-9 and TRBJ2-7; 7 nucleotides match TRBD1. V was pared by 2 bases and J by 2 bases, with 3 bases of the junction left unmatched. Germline loops: CDR1 SEHNR, CDR2 FQNEAQ (reference sequence). CDR3 length: 14 amino acids. The CDR3 loop is CASSLRGLTYEQYF. DNA of the CDR3: TGTGCCAGCAGCTTAAGGGGGCTCACCTACGAGCAGTACTTC.

The chain has TRBV30 and TRBJ2-7; 7 positions match TRBD1. With 8 bases clipped from V and 10 bases from J, the junction kept 11 bases outside the gene matches. From germline, CDR1 is GTSNPN and CDR2 SVGIG (reference sequence). This CDR3 is 11 amino acids long. The CDR3 is CAGHETGVQYF. DNA of the CDR3: TGTGCCGGACACGAAACAGGGGTTCAGTACTTC.

This clone was seen repeatedly, ten times or more. The chain joins TRBV2 to TRBJ2-5, with D unclear. The CDR3 has 14 amino acids. Germline lookup yields CDR1 SNHLY and CDR2 FYNNEI. Trimming removed 4 bases from V and 2 bases from J, with 11 bases in between. The DNA of the CDR3 is TGTGCCAGCAGTGGCCCAGTCCAACAAGAGACCCAGTACTTC. This codes for CASSGPVQQETQYF.

This chain joins TRBV7-2 and TRBJ1-5; maybe TRBD1 (5 bases). This CDR3 spans 14 amino acids. The V end lost 3 bases, the J end lost 3 bases, and 9 bases lay between the germline ends. In germline, CDR1 is SGHTA, CDR2 FQGNSA. The CDR3 DNA sequence: TGTGCCAGCAGCTTCGACAGATCCAATCAGCCCCAGCATTTT. Translating it yields CASSFDRSNQPQHF.

The chain joins TRBV11-2 to TRBJ1-2; TRBD1 aligns across 7 bases. The V gene's germline CDR1 is SGHAT and CDR2 FQNNGV. The junction had 7 bases not matched to a gene; V was cut back by 9 bases and J by 3 bases. The CDR3 spans 13 residues. CDR3 loop: CASYGTDDYGYTF. CDR3 nucleotide sequence: TGTGCCAGTTACGGGACAGACGACTATGGCTACACCTTC.

This clone was seen only a few times. The chain recombines TRBV29-1 with TRBJ1-2; D unresolved. Trimming cost V 0 bases and J 4 bases, with 12 bases left between them. Germline lookup yields CDR1 SQVTM and CDR2 ANQGSEA. CDR3 length equals 14 residues. CDR3 DNA sequence: TGCAGCGTTGAAGATCGGGTCCAGTCCTATGGCTACACCTTC. Translated, it gives CSVEDRVQSYGYTF.

The rearrangement links TRBV9 to TRBJ2-1; 8 bases are a match to TRBD1. Losses at the gene ends were 2 bases for V and 6 bases for J; bases not matched to a gene: 13. This CDR3 has 17 residues. In germline, CDR1 is SGDLS, CDR2 YYNGEE. CDR3 protein: CASSVTSGGGIPNEQFF. The CDR3 nucleotides are TGTGCCAGCAGCGTTACATCAGGGGGCGGCATCCCCAATGAGCAGTTCTTC.